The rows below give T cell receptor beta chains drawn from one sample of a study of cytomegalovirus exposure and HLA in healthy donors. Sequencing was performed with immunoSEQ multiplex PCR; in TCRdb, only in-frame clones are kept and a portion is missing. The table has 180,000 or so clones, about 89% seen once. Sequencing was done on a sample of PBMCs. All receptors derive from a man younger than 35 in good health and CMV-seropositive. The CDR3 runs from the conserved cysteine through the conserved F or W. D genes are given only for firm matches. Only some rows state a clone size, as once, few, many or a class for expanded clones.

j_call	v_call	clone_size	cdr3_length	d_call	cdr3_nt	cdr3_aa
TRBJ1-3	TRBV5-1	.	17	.	TGCGCCAGCAGCTTGGAACCGACTGCAGTCTCTGGAAACACCATATATTTT	CASSLEPTAVSGNTIYF
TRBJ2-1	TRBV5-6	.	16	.	TGTGCCAGCAGCTTGGGAGTTTCGGGGGCCTACAATGAGCAGTTCTTC	CASSLGVSGAYNEQFF
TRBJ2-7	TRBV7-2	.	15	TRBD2	TGTGCCAGCAGCGCCCGGACTAGCGGCCCCTACGAGCAGTACTTC	CASSARTSGPYEQYF
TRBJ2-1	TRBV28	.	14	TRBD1	TGTGCCAGCAGTCAGACAGGGGACGAGAATGAGCAGTTCTTC	CASSQTGDENEQFF
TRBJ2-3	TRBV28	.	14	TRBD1	TGTGCCAGCCTTAGGACAGGGGGCACAGATACGCAGTATTTT	CASLRTGGTDTQYF
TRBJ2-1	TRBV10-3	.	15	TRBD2	TGTGCCATCAGTGGGGCGGGAGGCGGGCGGGGGGAGCAGTTCTTC	CAISGAGGGRGEQFF
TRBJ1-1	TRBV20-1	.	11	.	TGCAGTGCTCCAAGCGGGACTGAAGCTTTCTTT	CSAPSGTEAFF
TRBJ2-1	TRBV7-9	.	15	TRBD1	TGTGCCAGCAGCTTAGGGACAGGATTACGCAATGAGCAGTTCTTC	CASSLGTGLRNEQFF
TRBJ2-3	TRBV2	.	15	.	TGTGCCAGCAACTACGGGACACGACGCACAGATACGCAGTATTTT	CASNYGTRRTDTQYF
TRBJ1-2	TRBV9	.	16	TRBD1	TGTGCCAGCAGCGCCCCGACCGGGACAGTTGACTATGGCTACACCTTC	CASSAPTGTVDYGYTF
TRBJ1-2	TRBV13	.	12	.	TGTGCCAGCAGCCTAGGGAGGTATGGCTACACCTTC	CASSLGRYGYTF
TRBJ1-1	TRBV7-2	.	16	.	TGTGCCAGCACCCCTTACAGGATTAGGTTTAAGGGTGAAGCTTTCTTT	CASTPYRIRFKGEAFF
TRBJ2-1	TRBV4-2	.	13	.	TGTGCCAGCAGCCTGGAGAGTGGCAATGAGCAGTTCTTC	CASSLESGNEQFF
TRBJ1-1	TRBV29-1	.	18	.	TGCAGCGTTCACCTTTTAGAACCCCTCCACGCACTGAACACTGAAGCTTTCTTT	CSVHLLEPLHALNTEAFF
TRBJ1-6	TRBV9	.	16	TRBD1	TGTGCCAGCAGCCCGGTCGGGGGGACAGGCAATTCACCCCTCCACTTT	CASSPVGGTGNSPLHF
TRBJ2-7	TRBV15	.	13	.	TGTGCCACCAGCACATCCGAGGGGGTCGAGCAGTACTTC	CATSTSEGVEQYF
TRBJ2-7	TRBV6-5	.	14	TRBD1	TGTGCCAGCAGTTACTTGGGACAGCCCTACGAGCAGTACTTC	CASSYLGQPYEQYF
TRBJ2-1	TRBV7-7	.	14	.	TGTGCTAGCAGCCTGGGAGGGGGCTACAATGAGCAGTTCTTC	CASSLGGGYNEQFF
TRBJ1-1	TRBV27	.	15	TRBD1	TGTGCCAGCAGTTTTAGGGGGACAGGGAACACTGAAGCTTTCTTT	CASSFRGTGNTEAFF
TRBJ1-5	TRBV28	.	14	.	TGTGCCAGCAGTTTAGGGGGCCGGAGTCAGCCCCAGCATTTT	CASSLGGRSQPQHF
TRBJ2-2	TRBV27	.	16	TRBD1	TGTGCCAGCAGTCCCCGGACAGGGGGCCGCACCGGGGAGCTGTTTTTT	CASSPRTGGRTGELFF
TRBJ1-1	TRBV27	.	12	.	TGTGCCAGCAGCTCAGGGGAAACTGAAGCTTTCTTT	CASSSGETEAFF
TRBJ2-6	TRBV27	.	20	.	TGTGCCAGCAGTTCGGTACAGTGGGGGCTTCCCCCCCCTGGGGCCAACGTCCTGACTTTC	CASSSVQWGLPPPGANVLTF
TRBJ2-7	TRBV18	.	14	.	TGTGCCAGCTCGATACTACAAGACTCCTACGAGCAGTACTTC	CASSILQDSYEQYF
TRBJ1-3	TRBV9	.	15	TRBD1	TGTGCCAGCAGCGCCAACCGGGACAGGGGAAACACCATATATTTT	CASSANRDRGNTIYF
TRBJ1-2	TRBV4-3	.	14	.	TGCGCCAGCAGCCCGATACAGGGAGACTATGGCTACACCTTC	CASSPIQGDYGYTF
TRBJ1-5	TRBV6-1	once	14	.	TGTGCCAGCAGTGAATCTTCTATAAATCAGCCCCAGCATTTT	CASSESSINQPQHF
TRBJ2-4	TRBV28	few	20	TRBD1	TGTGCCAGCAGTTTTGTCTATGGGGCAGGGGGCTTTTTAGCCAAAAACATTCAGTACTTC	CASSFVYGAGGFLAKNIQYF
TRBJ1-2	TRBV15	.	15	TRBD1	TGTGCCACCAGCAGGATACAGGGGACGGCCGATGGCTACACCTTC	CATSRIQGTADGYTF
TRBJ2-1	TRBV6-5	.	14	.	TGTGCCAGCAGTTACGGGAGCTCCTACAATGAGCAGTTCTTC	CASSYGSSYNEQFF
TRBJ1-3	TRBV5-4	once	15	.	TGTGCCAGCAGCTTGGACACAGGGACTGGAAACACCATATATTTT	CASSLDTGTGNTIYF
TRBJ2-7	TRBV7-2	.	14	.	TGTGCCAGCAGCGGGGGGGCGGTTATATACGAGCAGTACTTC	CASSGGAVIYEQYF
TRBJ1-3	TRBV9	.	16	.	TGTGCCAGCAGCCCTTTGGGGGGGCACTCTGGAAACACCATATATTTT	CASSPLGGHSGNTIYF
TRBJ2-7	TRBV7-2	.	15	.	TGTGCCAGCAGCTTAGGGACAGTTTCTGCCTACGAGCAGTACTTC	CASSLGTVSAYEQYF
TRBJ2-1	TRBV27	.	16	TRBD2	TGTGCCAGCAGTTCCTTTGCGGGGGGGTCTTACAATGAGCAGTTCTTC	CASSSFAGGSYNEQFF
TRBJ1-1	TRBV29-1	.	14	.	TGCAGCGTGACACAGGGATACCCAAACACTGAAGCTTTCTTT	CSVTQGYPNTEAFF
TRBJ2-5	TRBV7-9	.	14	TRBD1	TGTGCCAGCACCAGGCAGGGGGCCAGTGAGACCCAGTACTTC	CASTRQGASETQYF
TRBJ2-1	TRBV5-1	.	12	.	TGCGCCAGCAGCTCATCAGGGTCGGGGGAGTTCTTC	CASSSSGSGEFF
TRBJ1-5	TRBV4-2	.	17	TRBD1	TGTGCCAGCAGCCCGACCGCCGGGACAGGAGACAATCAGCCCCAGCATTTT	CASSPTAGTGDNQPQHF
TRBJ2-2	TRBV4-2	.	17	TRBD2	TGTGCCAGCAGCCAAGATCTCAGCGGGGGGAACACCGGGGAGCTGTTTTTT	CASSQDLSGGNTGELFF
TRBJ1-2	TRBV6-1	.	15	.	TGTGCCAGCAGTCCCCAGGGGCCGGGGAACTATGGCTACACCTTC	CASSPQGPGNYGYTF
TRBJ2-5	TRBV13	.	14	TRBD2	TGTGCCAGCAGCCCGGGGGGTGGACAAGAGACCCAGTACTTC	CASSPGGGQETQYF
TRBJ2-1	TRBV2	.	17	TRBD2	TGTGCCAGCAGCCCCGTGCTAGCGGGATCCCCTTACAATGAGCAGTTCTTC	CASSPVLAGSPYNEQFF
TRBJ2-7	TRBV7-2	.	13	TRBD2	TGTGCCAGCAGCCCCGGGACTAGCAGGGAGCAGTACTTC	CASSPGTSREQYF
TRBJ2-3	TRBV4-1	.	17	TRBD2	TGCGCCAGCAGCCAAGGAGGATGGCGGGGGGCCCCAGATACGCAGTATTTT	CASSQGGWRGAPDTQYF
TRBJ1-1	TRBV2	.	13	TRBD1	TGTGCCAGCAGACCCCGGGACAGGGGAAGAGCTTTCTTT	CASRPRDRGRAFF
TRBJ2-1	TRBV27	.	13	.	TGTGCCAGCAGTTTCGACACAGACAATGAGCAGTTCTTC	CASSFDTDNEQFF